These 20 T cell receptor beta chains were all obtained from the same sample, sequenced in a study of a mutant IDH1 vaccine in newly diagnosed glioma. Time point defined: week 23, last vaccination. Vaccine doses each comprised 300 ug of mutant IDH1 20-mer peptide, with topical imiquimod. Clones were read by immunoSEQ multiplex PCR, and TCRdb kept only the in-frame ones, dropping some. Found here are around 39,000 clones, about 81% of them singletons; the top ten hold around 2.5%. These TCRs are of unknown antigen specificity. Source: PBMCs, taken from a glioma patient whose treatment included an IDH1 peptide vaccine. The receptor source for this set is a woman under 30 with glioma. Some clones in this sample may be carry-over from other donors' samples.

This chain connects TRBV27 to TRBJ1-5; D not certain. This CDR3 is 14 amino acids long. Germline V gene sequence: CDR1 MNHEY, CDR2 SMNVEV (reference sequence). V shed 0 bases and J shed 4 bases, with 7 bases lying between them. The CDR3 loop is CASSLSSRNQPQHF. CDR3 bases: TGTGCCAGCAGTTTATCGAGCCGGAATCAGCCCCAGCATTTT.

The chain joins TRBV2 to TRBJ1-6; TRBD1 might be the D (6 bases). From germline, CDR1 is SNHLY and CDR2 FYNNEI. This CDR3 region has 15 residues. The ends were cut back, 7 bases at V and 6 bases at J, with 16 bases in the middle. CDR3 in amino acids: CASNPGGAVNSPLHF. The CDR3 DNA follows: TGTGCCAGCAACCCGGGGGGGGCAGTTAATTCACCCCTCCACTTT. The full variable domain, in which reference TRBV2 and TRBJ1-6 provide the parts outside the CDR3, is EPEVTQTPSHQVTQMGQEVILRCVPISNHLYFYWYRQILGQKVEFLVSFYNNEISEKSEIFDDQFSVERPDGSNFTLKIRSTKLEDSAMYFCASNPGGAVNSPLHFGNGTRLTVT.

The CDR3 here is CASSHGAREGRTTQETQYF. In DNA form, the CDR3 reads TGTGCCAGCAGCCACGGAGCCCGTGAGGGGCGGACCACTCAAGAGACCCAGTACTTC. The J gene is TRBJ2-5, the V gene TRBV9, with D perhaps TRBD1 or TRBD2 (5 bases each). Per the germline V gene, CDR1 is SGDLS and CDR2 is YYNGEE. Trimming pared 4 bases from V and 2 bases from J, leaving 27 bases between. This CDR3 region has 19 residues.

The chain recombines TRBV7-3 with TRBJ2-2; no clear D. The V end was cut by 3 bases, the J end by 0 bases, with 11 bases between. This CDR3 has 16 amino acids. The germline CDR1 and CDR2 sequences are SGHTA and FQGTGA. The CDR3 reads CASSFSPGPNTGELFF. CDR3 DNA sequence: TGTGCCAGCAGCTTTAGCCCAGGACCGAACACCGGGGAGCTGTTTTTT. Together with reference TRBV7-3 and TRBJ2-2, the CDR3 gives the full variable domain: GAGVSQTPSNKVTEKGKYVELRCDPISGHTALYWYRQSLGQGPEFLIYFQGTGAADDSGLPNDRFFAVRPEGSVSTLKIQRTERGDSAVYLCASSFSPGPNTGELFFGEGSRLTVL.

The rearrangement joins TRBV4-1 to TRBJ2-7; the D gene is possibly TRBD1 (6 bases). This CDR3 has 16 amino acids. V was cut by 3 bases and J by 3 bases, with 18 bases left in between. Germline values: CDR1 MGHRA, CDR2 YSYEKL. The CDR3 loop is CASSHATTGFGYEQYF. The CDR3 region has the DNA TGCGCCAGCAGCCACGCAACTACAGGGTTTGGCTACGAGCAGTACTTC.

This clone has more than one count but fewer than ten. The chain employs TRBV29-1 and TRBJ1-1; D not resolved. CDR1 and CDR2 from the germline V gene are SQVTM and ANQGSEA. CDR3 size: 11 residues. V lost 4 bases and J 4 bases, leaving 7 bases between the germline ends. CDR3 bases: TGCAGCGTTGCTCCGGGCACTGAAGCTTTCTTT. It yields the protein CSVAPGTEAFF.

The CDR3 coding sequence is TGCGCCAGCAGCAGGACAGTGATCTATGGCTACACCTTC. Its translation: CASSRTVIYGYTF. The rearrangement joins TRBV5-1 to TRBJ1-2; tentatively, D is TRBD1 (6 bases). This CDR3 comprises 13 residues. Germline V gene data show CDR1 as SGHRS and CDR2 as YFSETQ. Trimming stripped 4 bases from V and 4 bases from J, with 11 bases between.

There are a few counts of this clone. The V and J genes are TRBV19 and TRBJ1-5, with D perhaps matching TRBD1 (6 bases). CDR1 LNHDA and CDR2 SQIVND come from the germline V gene (reference sequence). The CDR3 consists of 15 residues. V was trimmed by 6 bases and J by 0 bases, leaving 12 bases between them. DNA of the CDR3: TGTGCCAGTAGGCGTGACAGGAATAGCAATCAGCCCCAGCATTTT. Its protein product is CASRRDRNSNQPQHF.

The V gene is TRBV5-8, the J gene TRBJ1-5; D perhaps matches TRBD1 (6 bases). The V gene's germline CDR1 is SGHTS and CDR2 YDEGEE. This CDR3 contains 16 residues. V was trimmed by 0 bases and J by 1 base, leaving 11 bases between them. This CDR3 reads CASSLVTGPSNQPQHF. CDR3 DNA sequence: TGTGCCAGCAGCTTGGTTACAGGGCCGAGCAATCAGCCCCAGCATTTT.

The rearrangement uses TRBV6-1 and TRBJ1-2; 8 nucleotides align to TRBD1. The germline CDR1 and CDR2 sequences are MNHNS and SASEGT. The CDR3 is made up of 15 amino acids. The ends lost 10 bases at V and 8 bases at J; junction bases unmatched: 18. The CDR3 sequence is CATKRLSGGTGGYTF. The CDR3 nucleotides read TGTGCCACCAAACGGCTTTCTGGGGGGACAGGAGGCTACACCTTC.

V is TRBV5-1 and J is TRBJ2-4, with 7 bases identical to TRBD2. This CDR3 comprises 11 residues. Germline loops: CDR1 SGHRS, CDR2 YFSETQ. The ends lost 7 bases at V and 8 bases at J; junction bases unmatched: 3. CDR3 region: CASRSGDIQYF. The CDR3 DNA reads TGCGCCAGCCGCAGCGGGGACATTCAGTACTTC. The full variable domain, completed using reference TRBV5-1 and TRBJ2-4, is KAGVTQTPRYLIKTRGQQVTLSCSPISGHRSVSWYQQTPGQGLQFLFEYFSETQRNKGNFPGRFSGRQFSNSRSEMNVSTLELGDSALYLCASRSGDIQYFGAGTRLSVL.

J is TRBJ2-5 and V is TRBV9; possibly TRBD1 for D (6 bases). V lost 0 bases to trimming and J lost 2 bases, with 14 bases between them. The CDR3 sequence is 16 residues long. The germline CDR1 and CDR2 sequences are SGDLS and YYNGEE. The CDR3 spells CASSVGGRDTQETQYF. In nucleotides, the CDR3 is TGTGCCAGCAGCGTAGGGGGCCGGGACACGCAAGAGACCCAGTACTTC.

The rearrangement links TRBV5-1 to TRBJ2-1; TRBD2 aligns across 12 bases. CDR1 is SGHRS, CDR2 YFSETQ, per germline. CDR3 size: 16 residues. With V trimmed by 2 bases and J by 8 bases, 8 bases remained unmatched. In nucleotides, the CDR3 is TGCGCCAGCAGCTTACGGTCTAGCGGGGGGGCGTATGAGCAGTTCTTC. As protein: CASSLRSSGGAYEQFF.

The chain combines TRBV7-3 with TRBJ1-2; 8 positions agree with TRBD1. This CDR3 is 14 amino acids long. Germline V gene data show CDR1 as SGHTA and CDR2 as FQGTGA. Trimming removed 0 bases from V and 6 bases from J; junction bases left unmatched: 3. CDR3 loop: CASSLTTGVDGYTF. The CDR3 nucleotides read TGTGCCAGCAGCTTAACGACAGGGGTGGATGGCTACACCTTC.

The CDR3 spells CASSRAVRGPYYGYTF. The CDR3 DNA sequence: TGTGCCAGTAGTAGGGCTGTAAGGGGGCCCTACTATGGCTACACCTTC. V and J are TRBV19 and TRBJ1-2, with 7 bases matching TRBD1. The CDR3 runs to 16 residues. In germline, CDR1 is LNHDA, CDR2 SQIVND (reference sequence). The V segment lost 4 bases and the J segment 3 bases; nucleotides outside the gene matches: 11. Together with reference TRBV19 and TRBJ1-2, the CDR3 gives the full variable domain: DGGITQSPKYLFRKEGQNVTLSCEQNLNHDAMYWYRQDPGQGLRLIYYSQIVNDFQKGDIAEGYSVSREKKESFPLTVTSAQKNPTAFYLCASSRAVRGPYYGYTFGSGTRLTVV.

The chain couples TRBV5-1 to TRBJ1-2; D is uncertain. Between the trimmed V and J ends, which lost 6 bases and 7 bases, there was a span of 19 bases. This CDR3 comprises 14 residues. The germline V gene encodes CDR1 SGHRS and CDR2 YFSETQ. The DNA for the CDR3 is TGCGCCAGCACCTTTACCACGGGGTACGGTGGCTACACCTTC. It is translated as CASTFTTGYGGYTF.

J is TRBJ2-1 and V is TRBV5-1; D may be TRBD2 (6 bases). Germline CDR1 and CDR2: SGHRS and YFSETQ. V lost 0 bases and J 1 base, leaving 11 bases between the germline ends. CDR3 length: 16 residues. In DNA form, the CDR3 reads TGCGCCAGCAGCTTGGAAAGCGGGCGTTCCTACAATGAGCAGTTCTTC. Translating gives CASSLESGRSYNEQFF.

The chain uses TRBV14 and TRBJ2-3; D gene unclear. The CDR3 has 14 residues. Germline V gene sequence: CDR1 SGHDN, CDR2 FVKESK. V was shortened by 5 bases and J by 4 bases, with 13 bases between the two germline ends. The CDR3 DNA reads TGTGCCAGCAGCTCATACAGTGGCCCAGATACGCAGTATTTT. Protein sequence: CASSSYSGPDTQYF.

The V gene is TRBV5-6, the J gene TRBJ1-1; 10 bases map to TRBD1. Germline trimming cut 5 bases from V and 6 bases from J; bases unmatched to any gene: 7. The germline CDR1 and CDR2 sequences are SGHDT and YYEEEE. This CDR3 comprises 14 residues. This CDR3 is CASRATGGSAEAFF. As DNA, the CDR3 is TGTGCCAGCAGGGCGACAGGGGGCAGCGCTGAAGCTTTCTTT.

The V call is TRBV19, the J call TRBJ2-7; D unclear. The CDR3 extends over 12 amino acids. The V gene's germline CDR1 is LNHDA and CDR2 SQIVND (reference sequence). V was pared by 7 bases and J by 5 bases, with 12 bases between. The CDR3 region is CASTNSLNEQYF. CDR3 DNA: TGTGCCAGTACGAACAGCCTAAACGAGCAGTACTTC.